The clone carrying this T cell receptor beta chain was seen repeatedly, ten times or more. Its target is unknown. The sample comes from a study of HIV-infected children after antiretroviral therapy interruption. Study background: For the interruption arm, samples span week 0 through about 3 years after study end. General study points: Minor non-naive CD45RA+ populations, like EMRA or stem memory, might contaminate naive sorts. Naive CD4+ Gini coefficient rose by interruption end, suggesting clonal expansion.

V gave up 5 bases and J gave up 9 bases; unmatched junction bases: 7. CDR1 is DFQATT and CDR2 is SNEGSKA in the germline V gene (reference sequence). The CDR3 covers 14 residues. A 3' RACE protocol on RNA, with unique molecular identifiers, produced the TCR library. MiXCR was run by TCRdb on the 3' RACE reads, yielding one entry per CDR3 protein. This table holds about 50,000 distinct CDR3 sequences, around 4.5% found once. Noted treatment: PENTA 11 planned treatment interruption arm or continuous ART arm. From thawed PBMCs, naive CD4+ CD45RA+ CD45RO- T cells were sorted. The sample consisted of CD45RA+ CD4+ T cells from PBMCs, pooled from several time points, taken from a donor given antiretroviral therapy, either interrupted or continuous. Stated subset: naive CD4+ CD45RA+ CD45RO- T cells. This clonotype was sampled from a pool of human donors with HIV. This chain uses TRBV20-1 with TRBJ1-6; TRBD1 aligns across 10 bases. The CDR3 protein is CSALTGQGTSPLHF. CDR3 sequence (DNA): TGCAGTGCTTTAACGGGACAGGGGACTTCACCCCTCCACTTT.